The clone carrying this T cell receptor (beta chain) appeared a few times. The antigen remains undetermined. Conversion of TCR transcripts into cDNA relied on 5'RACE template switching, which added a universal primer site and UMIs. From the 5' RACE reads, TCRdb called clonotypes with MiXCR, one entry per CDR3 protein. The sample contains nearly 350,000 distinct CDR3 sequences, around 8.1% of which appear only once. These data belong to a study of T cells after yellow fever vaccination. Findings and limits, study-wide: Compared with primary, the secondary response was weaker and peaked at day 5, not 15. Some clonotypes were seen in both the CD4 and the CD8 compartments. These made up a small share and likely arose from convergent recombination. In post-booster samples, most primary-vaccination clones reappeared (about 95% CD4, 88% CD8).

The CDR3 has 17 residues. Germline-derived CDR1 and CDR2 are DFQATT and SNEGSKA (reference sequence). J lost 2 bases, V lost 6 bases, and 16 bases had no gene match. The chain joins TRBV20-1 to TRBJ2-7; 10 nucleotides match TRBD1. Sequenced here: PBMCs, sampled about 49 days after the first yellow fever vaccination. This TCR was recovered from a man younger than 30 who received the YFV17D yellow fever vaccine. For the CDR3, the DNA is TGCAGTGCCATCTCAGACGGACAGGGGGTCGGGGCCTACGAGCAGTACGTC. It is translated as CSAISDGQGVGAYEQYV.